The 20 T cell receptor beta chains below come from one sample, sequenced in a study of molecular identifiers for immune sequencing clone quantification. TCRdb re-analysed the PCR reads in MiXCR, keeping a single row per CDR3 protein. The sample carries tens of thousands of distinct CDR3 sequences, roughly 38% recorded once. Source material: naive CD8+ T cells from blood, with Jurkat cell RNA spiked in. Documented subset: FACS-sorted CD8+CD4-CCR7+CD45RA+ naive T cells. The receptors were gathered from a human donor in good health. Some libraries in this study had Jurkat cell RNA spiked in.

This clonotype was observed a single time. This chain links TRBV9 with TRBJ2-1; D is undetermined. The germline gives CDR1 SGDLS, CDR2 YYNGEE. The CDR3 length is 13 residues. The V and J ends lost 0 bases and 7 bases respectively, with 8 bases between them. This chain's CDR3 is CASSVAEQNEQFF. In nucleotides, the CDR3 is TGTGCCAGCAGCGTAGCTGAGCAGAATGAGCAGTTCTTC.

This chain links TRBV5-6 with TRBJ2-1; 10 bases are shared with TRBD1. V was pared by 4 bases and J by 6 bases, with 7 bases of the junction left unmatched. Germline V gene lookup returns CDR1 SGHDT and CDR2 YYEEEE. CDR3 length: 15 residues. For the CDR3, the DNA is TGTGCCAGCAGCCACGGACAGGGGGAACGCAATGAGCAGTTCTTC. It codes for CASSHGQGERNEQFF.

Details on this clonotype: This could be a read error, since a much larger clone is one nucleotide away. The CDR3 does not end in the conserved phenylalanine or tryptophan, so this is likely a read error. V and J are TRBV4-3 and TRBJ2-3, with TRBD2 as a possible D gene (5 bases). Germline V CDR1 and CDR2: LGHNA, YSLEER. The CDR3 extends over 15 amino acids. V lost 0 bases and J lost 2, with 9 bases in between. The CDR3, as DNA: TGCGCCAGCAGCCAAGAGGACTCAAACACAGATACGCAGTATCTT. Protein: CASSQEDSNTDTQYL.

The chain links TRBV5-3 to TRBJ2-1; 8 bases line up with TRBD2. TRBV5-3 is classed as an ORF, of uncertain function. V lost 8 bases, J lost 9 bases, and 16 bases stayed unmatched. This CDR3 contains 15 residues. The CDR3 region is CASCLAGGGPFEQFF. The CDR3 coding sequence is TGTGCCAGCTGCTTGGCGGGAGGAGGTCCATTTGAGCAGTTCTTC.

V gene TRBV5-6 combines with J gene TRBJ1-2; D unclear. Between the trimmed V and J ends, which lost 2 bases and 2 bases, there was a span of 10 bases. The CDR3 runs to 14 residues. Germline V gene lookup returns CDR1 SGHDT and CDR2 YYEEEE. The CDR3: CASSFLYRNYGYTF. CDR3 nucleotide sequence: TGTGCCAGCAGCTTTCTGTACAGAAACTATGGCTACACCTTC.

In this sample, this clonotype turned up a few times. This chain uses TRBV4-3 with TRBJ2-5, with TRBD1 identical over 9 bases. The CDR3 extends over 16 amino acids. The V segment lost 4 bases and the J segment 4 bases; nucleotides outside the gene matches: 10. CDR1 is LGHNA, CDR2 YSLEER, per germline. The DNA for the CDR3 is TGCGCCAGCAGCCTCGGGACAGGGTTGGTGCGAGAGACCCAGTACTTC. Translating gives CASSLGTGLVRETQYF.

To note about this clonotype: This sequence may be a read error, since a much larger clone differs from it by one base. The J gene is TRBJ2-7, the V gene TRBV9, with D uncertain. The CDR3 has 12 amino acids. CDR1 and CDR2 (germline): SGDLS, YYNGEE. The CDR3 coding sequence is TGTGCCAGCAGCCGTCCCCTGGGTGAGCAGCACTTC. Protein sequence: CASSRPLGEQHF.

V gene TRBV27 combines with J gene TRBJ1-2; 8 bases are shared with TRBD1. This CDR3 contains 16 residues. Unmatched junction bases numbered 13, after V lost 2 bases and J lost 8 bases. The germline CDR1 and CDR2 sequences are MNHEY and SMNVEV (reference sequence). The CDR3 here is CASSLGRQGALNGYTF. The CDR3 DNA sequence: TGTGCCAGCAGTTTAGGAAGGCAGGGGGCTCTTAACGGCTACACCTTC.

A remark on this clonotype: The conserved final phenylalanine or tryptophan is absent from the CDR3, which likely points to a read error. V usage is TRBV7-9 and J usage is TRBJ2-1, with 9 bases aligning to TRBD2. The CDR3 consists of 15 residues. V gave up 7 bases and J gave up 0 bases; unmatched junction bases: 4. Germline V gene lookup returns CDR1 SEHNR and CDR2 FQNEAQ (reference sequence). Here the CDR3 DNA reads TGTGCCAGCACCTTTAGCGGGAGCTCCTACAATGAGCAGTTCTAC. Translating it yields CASTFSGSSYNEQFY.

This clonotype was recorded many times. The genes are TRBV28 and TRBJ2-7; D not resolved. The V gene's germline CDR1 is MDHEN and CDR2 SYDVKM. The CDR3 is 11 residues long. The V and J ends lost 8 bases and 2 bases respectively, with 7 bases between them. The CDR3 nucleotides read TGTGCCAGCCGGACCCCCTACGAGCAGTACTTC. Amino acids: CASRTPYEQYF.

The J gene is TRBJ2-7, the V gene TRBV20-1, with D possibly matching TRBD2 (5 bases). Germline lookup yields CDR1 DFQATT and CDR2 SNEGSKA (reference sequence). The CDR3 contains 14 residues. V lost 5 bases to trimming and J lost 6 bases, with 20 bases between them. The CDR3 DNA follows: TGCAGTGCTCCCTATGGCGAGAGGGCCTCCGAGCAGTACTTC. Amino acids: CSAPYGERASEQYF.

As for this clonotype: This may arise from a read error, as a much more abundant clone is one base away. J is TRBJ1-5 and V is TRBV23-1; D uncertain. TRBV23-1 is assigned to the ORF class and has an uncertain function. There are 14 residues in the CDR3. The CDR3 spells CACSQSPDNQPQHF. The CDR3 DNA sequence: TGCGCCTGCAGTCAATCGCCCGACAATCAGCCCCAGCATTTT.

In this sample, this clonotype turned up once. A much larger clone is a single base away; this may be a read error. This chain links TRBV28 with TRBJ2-3, with D uncertain. The CDR3 is 12 residues long. Germline lookup yields CDR1 MDHEN and CDR2 SYDVKM. Trimming cost V 4 bases and J 2 bases, with 4 bases left between them. The DNA of the CDR3 is TGTGCCAGCAGTTCCATCACAGATACGCAGTATTTT. As protein: CASSSITDTQYF.

This clonotype has a count of ten or more. V and J are TRBV13 and TRBJ2-3; D gene unclear. V was pared by 1 base and J by 2 bases, with 4 bases between. This CDR3 has 13 residues. Germline CDR1 reads PRHDT; CDR2 reads FYEKMQ (reference sequence). CDR3 bases: TGTGCCAGCAGCTTAGCGGTCACAGATACGCAGTATTTT. Encoded protein: CASSLAVTDTQYF.

Concerning this clonotype itself: The junction differs from germline at one of its ends, possibly a read error. The V gene is TRBV2, the J gene TRBJ2-5; D perhaps matches TRBD1 (6 bases). CDR1 and CDR2 from the germline V gene are SNHLY and FYNNEI. CDR3 length: 18 amino acids. CDR3 residues: CASGEDRSTLTGQETQYF. DNA of the CDR3: TGTGCCAGCGGTGAAGACCGATCGACCCTGACAGGACAAGAGACCCAGTACTTC. Drawing the rest from reference TRBV2 and TRBJ2-5, the complete variable domain is EPEVTQTPSHQVTQMGQEVILRCVPISNHLYFYWYRQILGQKVEFLVSFYNNEISEKSEIFDDQFSVERPDGSNFTLKIRSTKLEDSAMYFCASGEDRSTLTGQETQYFGPGTRLLVL.

A word on this clonotype: This may come from a read error, since a much larger clone is one base off. The chain carries TRBV7-2 and TRBJ2-3, with 10 bases that match TRBD2. Per germline, CDR1 SGHTA and CDR2 FQGNSA. The CDR3 spans 17 residues. The CDR3 region has the DNA TGTGCCAGCAGCTACGGAGCGGGAGGGCCGAGGACAGCTACGCAGTATTTT. Protein product: CASSYGAGGPRTATQYF.

The sample holds many counts of this clonotype. The chain uses TRBV7-6 and TRBJ1-4; 10 nucleotides line up with TRBD1. V dropped 5 bases and J dropped 6; count of bases not matched to a gene: 3. CDR1 SGHVS and CDR2 FNYEAQ come from the germline V gene. CDR3 size: 14 residues. CDR3 nucleotides: TGTGCCAGCAGCCCCGACAGGGGGCATGAAAAACTGTTTTTT. It yields the protein CASSPDRGHEKLFF.

Details on this clonotype: A much larger clone differs from this one at a single base, so this may be a read error. The V and J genes are TRBV15 and TRBJ2-1; D call uncertain. The CDR3 consists of 9 residues. Per the germline V gene, CDR1 is LNHNV and CDR2 is YYDKDF (reference sequence). Written as DNA, the CDR3 is TGTTCCACGAGGAATGAGCAGTTCTTC. This codes for CSTRNEQFF.

A word on this clonotype: Given a much more abundant clone one base away, this may be a read error. The rearrangement uses TRBV7-9 and TRBJ2-7; a possible D gene is TRBD1 (6 bases). CDR3 length: 15 residues. The ends were cut back, 7 bases at V and 7 bases at J, with 23 bases in the middle. CDR1 is SEHNR and CDR2 is FQNEAQ in the germline V gene (reference sequence). This CDR3 reads CASTPTLSGEYEQYF. CDR3 nucleotides: TGTGCCAGCACCCCGACCCTCTCAGGGGAGTATGAGCAGTACTTC.

The genes are TRBV7-9 and TRBJ2-1; TRBD2 aligns across 10 bases. The length of the CDR3 is 15 residues. V was clipped by 1 base and J by 6 bases; unmatched bases: 3. Germline assignment: CDR1 SEHNR and CDR2 FQNEAQ (reference sequence). CDR3 sequence (DNA): TGTGCCAGCAGCTTAGTAGGACTAGCGGCCAATGAGCAGTTCTTC. It encodes CASSLVGLAANEQFF.